This T cell receptor beta chain was observed in a study of T-cell memory formation after mild COVID-19. Whole-study context: TCR clusters were mostly donor specific.

The V end was cut by 5 bases, the J end by 0 bases, with 11 bases between. The CDR3 is made up of 16 amino acids. Constant-segment-primed 5'RACE gave TCR alpha and TCR beta cDNA libraries with sample barcodes and UMIs. TCRdb itself ran the 5' RACE reads through MiXCR, one entry per CDR3 protein. Of 250,000 to 350,000 distinct CDR3 sequences listed, 19% are singletons. The receptor was derived from a man younger than 30 who had mild COVID-19 (a few samples of this study predate the infection). Cell type and time point are not known. Sample: PBMCs or a T cell subset sorted from them (not recorded which). The genes are TRBV12-3 or TRBV12-4 and TRBJ1-6; D is uncertain. For the CDR3, the DNA is TGTGCCAGCAGTCCAACACCGAGCTCCTATAATTCACCCCTCCACTTT. It encodes CASSPTPSSYNSPLHF.